Presented here are 14 T cell receptor beta chains from one specimen sequenced in a study of Ad26.COV2.S vaccination and SARS-CoV-2 variants. Profiled with immunoSEQ multiplex PCR; TCRdb holds only in-frame clones, not every one. The table records approximately 500,000 clones, roughly 87% of them present only once. Treatment in this sample: around 19 received Ad26.COV2.S at low or high dose, single or two shots; about 5 received placebo; per-sample allocation not given. Each sample was drawn 63 days after the first injection (of vaccine or placebo). The sample was peripheral blood, taken in a trial of Ad26.COV2.S vaccine versus placebo. These receptors came from a person aged 18 to 59 who received the Ad26.COV2.S COVID-19 vaccine or a placebo.

The genes are TRBV6-5 and TRBJ1-2; D not certain. CDR3 length: 15 amino acids. With 4 bases removed from V and 4 bases from J, the gap between germline ends came to 16 bases. Germline V CDR1 and CDR2: MNHEY, SVGAGI. The CDR3, as DNA: TGTGCCAGCAGTTTAGGGCCGTTGCGTGGCTATGGCTACACCTTC. Its protein is CASSLGPLRGYGYTF.

The V gene is TRBV7-2, the J gene TRBJ2-7; D is unclear. Germline V gene lookup returns CDR1 SGHTA and CDR2 FQGNSA. Trimming took 6 bases from V and 5 from J, leaving 17 bases between them. This CDR3 has 14 amino acids. For the CDR3, the DNA is TGTGCCAGCAGGGTCCGGCAAAGCACGCACGAGCAGTACTTC. It specifies CASRVRQSTHEQYF.

The chain uses TRBV6-5 and TRBJ1-6, with D possibly being TRBD1 (5 bases). The V gene lost 5 bases and the J gene lost 8 bases, with 16 bases spanning the gap. Germline-derived CDR1 and CDR2 are MNHEY and SVGAGI. This CDR3 region has 15 residues. The CDR3 DNA reads as TGTGCCAGCAGTACGACGACAGTATCGGATTCACCCCTCCACTTT. Translation gives CASSTTTVSDSPLHF.

The chain has TRBV4-3 and TRBJ2-5, with unresolved D. This CDR3 is built from 15 residues. Germline V gives CDR1 LGHNA, CDR2 YSLEER. Trimming took off 1 base at V and 5 bases at J, with 14 bases between the two ends. CDR3 sequence: CASSQGSMGEETQYF. The DNA for the CDR3 is TGCGCCAGCAGCCAAGGGTCCATGGGTGAGGAGACCCAGTACTTC.

The rearrangement joins TRBV7-9 to TRBJ1-2; D not certain. The V gene's germline CDR1 is SEHNR and CDR2 FQNEAQ (reference sequence). This CDR3 comprises 14 residues. V lost 6 bases to trimming and J lost 4 bases, with 15 bases between them. The CDR3 region is CASSLDTLFYGYTF. In DNA form, the CDR3 reads TGTGCCAGCAGTCTAGACACGCTATTCTATGGCTACACCTTC.

V gene TRBV2 combines with J gene TRBJ1-6; maybe TRBD1 (5 bases). V was cut by 6 bases and J by 6 bases, with 15 bases left in between. CDR1 is SNHLY, CDR2 FYNNEI, per germline. This CDR3 spans 15 amino acids. The CDR3 region is CASRGLTGPNSPLHF. CDR3 in DNA: TGTGCCAGCAGGGGTTTGACGGGGCCTAATTCACCCCTCCACTTT.

The chain uses TRBV7-9 and TRBJ2-3; 7 nucleotides agree with TRBD1. This CDR3 comprises 14 residues. The junction had 9 bases not matched to a gene; V was cut back by 6 bases and J by 6 bases. Germline V gene sequence: CDR1 SEHNR, CDR2 FQNEAQ (reference sequence). CDR3 loop: CASRRQGLSDTQYF. Written as DNA, the CDR3 is TGTGCCAGCAGAAGACAGGGTTTGAGCGATACGCAGTATTTT.

The chain combines TRBV7-9 with TRBJ2-5; 7 bases align to TRBD2. This CDR3 has 13 residues. Trimming cost V 0 bases and J 5 bases; bases outside gene matches: 0. CDR1 SEHNR and CDR2 FQNEAQ come from the germline V gene (reference sequence). The CDR3 loop reads CASSLARGETQYF. The DNA of the CDR3 is TGTGCCAGCAGCTTAGCGCGGGGGGAGACCCAGTACTTC.

The chain employs TRBV2 and TRBJ1-4; 7 nucleotides align to TRBD1. Unmatched junction bases numbered 4, after V lost 4 bases and J lost 8 bases. Germline V gene lookup returns CDR1 SNHLY and CDR2 FYNNEI. The CDR3 is made up of 13 amino acids. This CDR3 reads CASSVFRGEKLFF. CDR3 DNA: TGTGCCAGCAGTGTGTTCAGGGGGGAAAAACTGTTTTTT.

The V call is TRBV18, the J call TRBJ1-5; D remains ambiguous. Trimming shortened V by 3 bases and J by 4 bases, and 7 bases separated the two germline ends. CDR1 and CDR2 (germline): KGHSH, LQKENI. This CDR3 contains 13 residues. CDR3 residues: CASSPGSNQPQHF. CDR3 in DNA: TGTGCCAGCTCACCGGGGTCAAATCAGCCCCAGCATTTT.

This chain joins TRBV6-5 and TRBJ2-1; 12 bases fit TRBD2. CDR1 MNHEY and CDR2 SVGAGI come from the germline V gene. This CDR3 is built from 16 residues. V lost 4 bases, J lost 4 bases, and 5 bases stayed unmatched. The CDR3 DNA reads as TGTGCCAGCAGTTCCCTAGCGGGAGGGAGATACAATGAGCAGTTCTTC. As protein: CASSSLAGGRYNEQFF.

The chain uses TRBV4-1 and TRBJ2-7; no definite D call. The germline CDR1 and CDR2 sequences are MGHRA and YSYEKL. The length of the CDR3 is 14 residues. Trimming shortened V by 1 base and J by 0 bases, and 7 bases separated the two germline ends. The CDR3 DNA sequence: TGCGCCAGCAGCCAAGCTGCCATCTCCTACGAGCAGTACTTC. Translated: CASSQAAISYEQYF.

The V and J genes are TRBV3-1 (or the pseudogene TRBV3-2) and TRBJ2-7; 11 nucleotides agree with TRBD2. The CDR3 loop spans 15 amino acids. The germline CDR1 and CDR2 sequences are LGHDT and YNNKEL (reference sequence). J was trimmed by 3 bases and V by 3 bases; bases with no gene match: 4. The CDR3 nucleotides read TGTGCCAGCAGCCACACGGGACTAGCGGACTACGAGCAGTACTTC. Translating it yields CASSHTGLADYEQYF.

The CDR3 sequence: CAGLDKRVGTGVRIDYEQYF. CDR3 nucleotide sequence: TGTGCCGGTTTGGACAAACGGGTGGGGACAGGGGTTCGGATTGACTACGAGCAGTACTTC. The rearrangement links TRBV19 to TRBJ2-7; 10 nucleotides line up with TRBD1. The germline V gene encodes CDR1 LNHDA and CDR2 SQIVND (reference sequence). The CDR3 consists of 20 residues. The ends lost 11 bases at V and 3 bases at J; junction bases unmatched: 28.